This TCR beta chain came from a study of cytomegalovirus exposure and HLA in healthy donors (dated by TCRdb to the late 2010s). About the study as a whole: An earlier analysis of more than 550 of the donors reported 276 Gb of sequence data and about 120 million unique TCR beta sequences obtained from some 200 million T cells. To predict cytomegalovirus infection status, the study combined high-throughput TCR immunosequencing, statistical association of individual TCRs with disease status, and machine learning. Alongside the repertoire data, information on donor age, sex, ethnicity and CMV serostatus was compiled. Both class I and class II loci were covered by HLA typing, at four-digit resolution. Among roughly 400 genotyped donors of the cohort, an average of around 240,000 unique TCR beta nucleotide sequences was sequenced per donor, of which about 19% were non-productive. In the later analysis, no new phenotypic data were used to find candidate immune exposures; instead, reliance was placed on TCR beta sequences and their occurrence across donors. A later analysis re-analyzed previously published TCR beta repertoires from approximately 670 donors and added high-resolution HLA genotyping to study TCR occurrence patterns. A separate validation cohort of about 110 different subjects was used in addition to the 666-subject first cohort. Four or five DR-DQ haplotypes were handled as single units for association and clustering, since linkage in the cohort was strong. The number of typed donors differed by locus: about 620-640 for A, B, C, DRB1 and DQB1; approximately 520 for DQA1; 606 for DPA1; and 450 to 480 for DPB1. The T cell repertoires of under 750 subjects were profiled by immunosequencing and related to cytomegalovirus serostatus. An early release that covered approximately 600 HLA-typed donors contained approximately 320 gigabases of sequencing data and 65 million to 100 million unique TCR sequences. Among the roughly 390 genotyped donors, around 81% belonged to the genetic ancestry cluster associated with self-reported Caucasian donors. The study was designed to test whether signatures of past pathogen exposure could be identified by cataloging public T cell receptors. An earlier analysis of roughly 600 of the donors used high-throughput TCR beta sequencing to judge whether each TCR beta V gene segment behaved as functional or pseudogenic. A later genetic analysis used genome-wide SNP genotypes for about 60% of the 666 donors, treating that subset as a discovery cohort. All discovery cohort repertoires had been generated using a single sequencing platform. Study-level results and caveats: Because HLA typing was missing for some donors at each locus, association tests included only the typed subset. In an earlier analysis of some 540 of the donors, most TCR beta V segments appeared in productive rearrangements about 87% or about 30% of the time, broadly matching IMGT annotations. Roughly uniform sequencing depth across donors was assumed in presence/absence analyses, although this assumption may not hold. Linkage disequilibrium might explain the correlated functional status among segregating V segments, but an unknown experimental factor could not be excluded. Because the 87-base-pair reads could not distinguish some IMGT-functional V segments, including TRBV6-2 and TRBV6-3, those segments were excluded. When HLA alleles, especially DR and DQ, strongly co-occurred, TCR associations were difficult to assign to individual alleles. According to a later analysis, parvovirus B19, influenza, CMV and Epstein-Barr virus appeared linked to several top co-occurrence clusters. A further reported finding was that TCR beta sequences accurately predicted the HLA-A and HLA-B alleles for most subjects in the first cohort. A few of the identified cytomegalovirus-associated TCR beta chains were confirmed in vitro to be specific for cytomegalovirus antigens. In a later genetic analysis, fewer N-insertions in productive TCRs were reported among donors in an Asian-associated ancestry cluster than the roughly 700-donor mean. Because counts were too low, more than 15 rarely observed V segments, including chromosome 9 orphons, were left out of the earlier analysis of 587 of the donors. An association between a missense DCLRE1C variant and V-gene and J-gene trimming of TCR beta chains was found in a later genetic analysis and replicated in an independent cohort. A cluster of highly shared sequence variants was judged likely to be a technical artifact of the sequencing pipeline. A later analysis found that TCR association rates varied across HLA loci, with DRB1 alleles showing the most associated TCRs and HLA-C alleles the fewest. The classifier was reported to diagnose cytomegalovirus status with high specificity and sensitivity in both the original cohort and the validation cohort. It was suggested by the authors that the approach could potentially be generalized to other disease states and immunological phenotypes. In a later analysis, most CMV-associated TCR beta chains were found to appear HLA-restricted, with HLA associations seemingly driven largely by CMV exposure. A later analysis associated 16,951 TCR beta sequences with specific HLA alleles at a false discovery rate of 0.05. A later analysis found that HLA-associated TCR beta chains were more clonally expanded and had lower generation probabilities than equally common non-associated chains. The cohort was sequenced for TCR beta chains only, and without alpha or paired-chain data the features that could be detected were limited. In the study, approximately 150 TCR beta chains were listed as associated with cytomegalovirus. Most TCR sequences were observed very rarely across donors, whereas some public TCRs were present in many individuals. The only immune exposure information available for the cohort was CMV serostatus.

Only one count was recorded for this clone. Its target antigen remains unknown. No base quality information exists; no much larger clone differs at one position. The cohort comprised several hundred healthy bone marrow donors. At the time of sampling, every cohort member was nominally healthy, though immune exposures that went unrecorded were likely present. The donor tested CMV seropositive and was one of the 289 seropositive cohort members. Every donor gave a peripheral blood sample, and the peripheral blood mononuclear cells from that sample were used for TCR beta sequencing. The Qiagen DNeasy Blood Extraction Kit was used to extract genomic DNA from the blood cell samples. Library method: the immunoSEQ multiplex PCR assay. The multiplex PCR relied on a mix of 60 forward primers for TCR Vbeta segments and 13 reverse primers for TCR Jbeta segments. The CDR3 region of rearranged TCR beta genes was amplified from genomic DNA with a multiplex PCR assay. Amplified TCR beta libraries were sequenced as 87-base-pair reads on the Illumina HiSeq System. Per the original workflow: A later analysis tallied 70 million to 100 million unique TCR beta chains across the 700 or so repertoires, and approximately 12 million of those chains were shared by two or more donors. A nearest-neighbor algorithm error-corrected the raw reads and collapsed the reads into unique sequences, merging closely related sequences to remove PCR and sequencing errors. CDR3 sequences were aligned to IMGT reference sequences to assign V, D and J gene segments. Each retained sequence needed at least a six-nucleotide match to both a V gene segment and a J gene segment. Rearrangements were called productive when the CDR3 lacked stop codons and stayed in frame with V and J; all others were non-productive. Following IMGT convention, CDR3 was defined as the stretch from the second conserved V-encoded cysteine to the conserved J-encoded phenylalanine. The earlier analysis of some 550 of the donors excluded any sequence lacking an unambiguous match to a single V gene segment. In an earlier analysis of 587 of the donors, a V segment was called functional when productive rearrangements were above 56.7%, and segregating when the standard deviation between donors exceeded 5%. To diagnose cytomegalovirus status from the catalog of TCR beta chain sequences, a statistical classification framework was built. In a later analysis, V and J genes were assigned by comparing TCR nucleotide sequences against IMGT/GENE-DB human TR gene sequences. The TCRdist pipeline was used in a later analysis to assign CDR3 sequences and most-parsimonious VDJ recombination scenarios. In a later analysis, each TCR beta chain was defined by its CDR3 amino acid sequence together with its V-gene family, and reads lacking a unique V-gene family were excluded. A later analysis removed over 500 highly shared, low-generation-probability nucleotide sequences to deal with suspected cross-contamination and a sequencing artifact. In a later analysis, a clonal expansion index for each public chain was calculated from normalized within-repertoire ranks of inferred template counts. In a later analysis, generation probabilities were computed using a VDJ recombination model fitted to out-of-frame rearrangements, and the results were checked against IGoR. In a later analysis, hypergeometric tests were used to score TCR-TCR, TCR-HLA and TCR-CMV co-occurrence, with a repertoire-size bias correction applied to TCR pairs. To estimate false discovery rates, a later analysis permuted the HLA or CMV assignments 20 times. In a later analysis, co-occurring TCRs were grouped with DBSCAN, and TCRdist sequence similarity was added when clustering was performed within HLA-allele-positive subsets. For co-occurrence clustering, repertoires with fewer than 30,000 or more than 120,000 public chains were excluded, along with 4 to 6 repertoires with anomalous nucleotide sharing. TCRdb obtained this table from immuneACCESS and retained in-frame rearrangements with V and J assigned. These tables miss some clones; where compared with another copy, unresolved V genes account for less than half of the shortfall, and the remainder is unexplained. V and J calls and clone size come straight from that table; D and trimming were deduced from the DNA. The sample contains about 90,000 clones, about 72% of them found a single time. The top ten clonotypes cover around a fifth of the sample.

Including the terminal cysteine and phenylalanine, the CDR3 comprises 17 residues. Of all the DNA, just the CDR3 is kept, 51 bases in frame from base 1. The germline V gene specifies SGDLS as CDR1 and YYNGEE as CDR2. V ends up 0 bases short and J 1 base short, with an unmatched junction base count of 3. The clonotype originates from a woman aged 55-70 years in good health and CMV-seropositive. The V and J genes are TRBV9 and TRBJ2-3; 12 bases in the junction line up with TRBD2. What was sequenced was PBMCs. The CDR3 protein is CASSVGPSGRGTDTQYF. The DNA reads as follows: TGTGCCAGCAGCGTAGGCCCTAGCGGGAGGGGCACAGATACGCAGTATTTT.